Listed here are 21 T cell receptor beta chains from one sample, sequenced in a study of cytomegalovirus exposure and HLA in healthy donors. The PCR employed 60 Vbeta primers together with 13 Jbeta primers. The assay was immunoSEQ multiplex PCR, and TCRdb's table has in-frame clones only and misses some. The data hold 100,000 to 150,000 clones, with 70% to 85% observed a single time. The sample consisted of PBMCs. These receptors all come from a middle-aged man in good health and CMV-seropositive.

This clone was found a few times. The rearrangement links TRBV5-1 to TRBJ1-2; 10 nucleotides align to TRBD1. The J segment lost 5 bases and the V segment lost 4 bases, leaving 5 bases of the junction unmatched. The CDR3 loop spans 14 amino acids. The V gene's germline CDR1 is SGHRS and CDR2 YFSETQ. The chain's CDR3 is CASSEGTGAYGYTF. CDR3 nucleotides: TGCGCCAGCAGCGAGGGGACAGGGGCTTATGGCTACACCTTC. Combining the CDR3 with reference TRBV5-1 and TRBJ1-2 gives the whole variable domain KAGVTQTPRYLIKTRGQQVTLSCSPISGHRSVSWYQQTPGQGLQFLFEYFSETQRNKGNFPGRFSGRQFSNSRSEMNVSTLELGDSALYLCASSEGTGAYGYTFGSGTRLTVV.

This rearrangement joins TRBV7-9 to TRBJ1-1; D may be TRBD1 (6 bases). Germline-derived CDR1 and CDR2 are SEHNR and FQNEAQ (reference sequence). Trimming stripped 1 base from V and 9 bases from J, with 12 bases between. This CDR3 comprises 13 residues. CDR3: CASSLGKQGKAFF. CDR3 coding DNA: TGTGCCAGCAGCTTAGGGAAACAGGGAAAAGCTTTCTTT.

CDR3 amino acids: CASSLESGRWETQYF. CDR3 bases: TGTGCCAGCAGCCTGGAGAGCGGGAGATGGGAGACCCAGTACTTC. The chain recombines TRBV11-3 with TRBJ2-5; 8 bases map to TRBD2. Germline trimming cut 5 bases from V and 5 bases from J; bases unmatched to any gene: 10. Germline V gene sequence: CDR1 SGHNT, CDR2 YENEEA. CDR3 length equals 15 residues.

This clone was detected once. The chain links TRBV2 to TRBJ2-1; TRBD2 aligns across 9 bases. The CDR3 runs to 16 residues. Germline CDR1 and CDR2: SNHLY and FYNNEI. Unmatched junction bases numbered 11, after V lost 2 bases and J lost 9 bases. The chain's CDR3 is CASSELASGIYGEQFF. The CDR3 region has the DNA TGTGCCAGCAGTGAACTGGCTAGCGGGATCTACGGTGAGCAGTTCTTC.

CDR3 nucleotides: TGTGCCAGTAGCACACTTACAGGGTCCTACGAGCAGTACTTC. Its protein is CASSTLTGSYEQYF. The rearrangement uses TRBV19 and TRBJ2-7; the D gene is possibly TRBD1 (6 bases). Trimming took off 6 bases at V and 1 base at J, with 13 bases between the two ends. CDR1 and CDR2 (germline): LNHDA, SQIVND (reference sequence). The CDR3 is made up of 14 amino acids. Full variable domain (rest looked up from reference TRBV19 and TRBJ2-7): DGGITQSPKYLFRKEGQNVTLSCEQNLNHDAMYWYRQDPGQGLRLIYYSQIVNDFQKGDIAEGYSVSREKKESFPLTVTSAQKNPTAFYLCASSTLTGSYEQYFGPGTRLTVT.

This chain uses TRBV15 with TRBJ1-2; D gene uncertain. The germline V gene encodes CDR1 LNHNV and CDR2 YYDKDF (reference sequence). CDR3 length equals 19 residues. V was shortened by 2 bases and J by 0 bases, with 22 bases between the two germline ends. CDR3: CATSRFKINAIAPNYGYTF. The CDR3 DNA reads TGTGCCACCAGCAGATTTAAGATTAATGCTATCGCTCCTAACTATGGCTACACCTTC.

The J gene is TRBJ2-1, the V gene TRBV10-2; the D gene is possibly TRBD2 (6 bases). The CDR3 sequence is 17 residues long. Germline CDR1 WSHSY, CDR2 SAAADI. V was cut by 7 bases and J by 0 bases, with 19 bases left in between. CDR3 sequence reads: CASKGRQEGSSYNEQFF. DNA of the CDR3: TGCGCCAGCAAGGGGAGGCAAGAGGGGAGCTCCTACAATGAGCAGTTCTTC.

The chain recombines TRBV27 with TRBJ1-2; 9 bases line up with TRBD1. Germline values: CDR1 MNHEY, CDR2 SMNVEV (reference sequence). Unmatched junction bases numbered 12, after V lost 4 bases and J lost 0 bases. The CDR3 has 18 amino acids. The CDR3 DNA is TGTGCCAGCAGTTCGTATCCCGGGACAGGGTACCCTAACTATGGCTACACCTTC. This codes for CASSSYPGTGYPNYGYTF.

The chain links TRBV4-1 to TRBJ2-5, with no clear D. Trimming removed 2 bases from V and 1 base from J, with 11 bases in between. CDR3 length: 15 residues. Germline loops: CDR1 MGHRA, CDR2 YSYEKL. CDR3: CASSQHSLTQETQYF. For the CDR3, the DNA is TGCGCCAGCAGCCAACACAGTTTAACCCAAGAGACCCAGTACTTC.

CDR3: CASSVDLSGYEQYF. CDR3 bases: TGTGCCAGCAGCGTAGACCTAAGCGGCTACGAGCAGTACTTC. The chain joins TRBV9 to TRBJ2-7; TRBD2 might be the D (5 bases). CDR3 length equals 14 residues. Germline assignment: CDR1 SGDLS and CDR2 YYNGEE. Trimming shortened V by 0 bases and J by 3 bases, and 10 bases separated the two germline ends.

V gene TRBV30 combines with J gene TRBJ1-5, with no clear D. The CDR3 is 14 residues long. From germline, CDR1 is GTSNPN and CDR2 SVGIG (reference sequence). V was shortened by 1 base and J by 3 bases, with 10 bases between the two germline ends. The CDR3 nucleotides read TGTGCCTGGAGTGCCGAGGCATTCAATCAGCCCCAGCATTTT. It specifies CAWSAEAFNQPQHF.

This clone has just one count. This chain connects TRBV28 to TRBJ1-5, with 7 bases identical to TRBD1. This CDR3 has 18 amino acids. Germline loops: CDR1 MDHEN, CDR2 SYDVKM. Germline trimming cut 6 bases from V and 0 bases from J; bases unmatched to any gene: 14. In DNA form, the CDR3 reads TGTGCCAGCAGGCCGACAGGGTACCCCCCCGGTAGCAATCAGCCCCAGCATTTT. Translation gives CASRPTGYPPGSNQPQHF.

This clone was seen only once. The genes are TRBV4-2 and TRBJ2-3, with D perhaps TRBD1 (6 bases). The length of the CDR3 is 15 residues. The V gene lost 2 bases and the J gene lost 3 bases, with 12 bases spanning the gap. CDR1 is LGHNA and CDR2 is YNFKEQ in the germline V gene. CDR3 region: CASSQTGPGTDTQYF. The CDR3 nucleotides are TGTGCCAGCAGCCAAACAGGGCCGGGGACAGATACGCAGTATTTT.

The chain is built from TRBV6-5 and TRBJ1-1, with no clear D. CDR3 length: 13 residues. Trimming removed 4 bases at V and 2 bases at J, with 8 bases between. In germline, CDR1 is MNHEY, CDR2 SVGAGI. The CDR3 coding sequence is TGTGCCAGCAGTTTTGGGAGTAACACTGAAGCTTTCTTT. Amino acids: CASSFGSNTEAFF.

The rearrangement links TRBV11-2 to TRBJ1-2, with TRBD1 matching over 8 bases. J lost 3 bases, V lost 3 bases, and 0 bases had no gene match. Germline-derived CDR1 and CDR2 are SGHAT and FQNNGV. This CDR3 contains 13 residues. CDR3 loop: CASSLTGDYGYTF. The CDR3 DNA is TGTGCCAGCAGCTTGACAGGGGACTATGGCTACACCTTC.

The chain couples TRBV19 to TRBJ1-1; 8 nucleotides align to TRBD1. The CDR3 consists of 15 residues. The V segment lost 4 bases and the J segment 3 bases; nucleotides outside the gene matches: 7. Germline loops: CDR1 LNHDA, CDR2 SQIVND (reference sequence). The DNA of the CDR3 is TGTGCCAGTAGTACGAAACAGGGGGTTTACACTGAAGCTTTCTTT. This encodes CASSTKQGVYTEAFF. The whole variable domain, filled in from reference TRBV19 and TRBJ1-1, reads DGGITQSPKYLFRKEGQNVTLSCEQNLNHDAMYWYRQDPGQGLRLIYYSQIVNDFQKGDIAEGYSVSREKKESFPLTVTSAQKNPTAFYLCASSTKQGVYTEAFFGQGTRLTVV.

The chain couples TRBV5-6 to TRBJ2-7; a weak D match, TRBD2 (6 bases). V was pared by 4 bases and J by 11 bases, with 19 bases between. CDR3 size: 13 residues. Per germline, CDR1 SGHDT and CDR2 YYEEEE. The CDR3 sequence is CASSQGDSGLEYF. DNA of the CDR3: TGTGCCAGCAGCCAAGGGGACTCGGGACTGGAGTACTTC.

The genes are TRBV5-1 and TRBJ1-6; D unresolved. The germline CDR1 and CDR2 sequences are SGHRS and YFSETQ. Deletions cut 0 bases from V and 6 bases from J, with 7 bases between. This CDR3 is built from 14 residues. The CDR3 bases are TGCGCCAGCAGCTTGGCCGGGTTTAATTCACCCCTCCACTTT. This codes for CASSLAGFNSPLHF.

The sample holds one count of this clone. The J gene is TRBJ2-3, the V gene TRBV2; D ambiguous. The CDR3 is 15 amino acids. With 9 bases removed from V and 1 base from J, the gap between germline ends came to 17 bases. Germline CDR1 and CDR2: SNHLY and FYNNEI. This chain's CDR3 is CASRLTSLGTDTQYF. For the CDR3, the DNA is TGTGCCAGTAGACTTACTTCACTGGGCACAGATACGCAGTATTTT.

The rearrangement uses TRBV4-3 and TRBJ1-4; D gene uncertain. This CDR3 is 15 amino acids long. Germline values: CDR1 LGHNA, CDR2 YSLEER. The V end was cut by 4 bases, the J end by 0 bases, with 9 bases between. The CDR3 DNA reads as TGCGCCAGCAGCCGCTCGGGTGCAACTAATGAAAAACTGTTTTTT. The encoded protein is CASSRSGATNEKLFF.

The rearrangement uses TRBV5-1 and TRBJ2-3; D perhaps matches TRBD2 (5 bases). Trimming took off 5 bases at V and 3 bases at J, with 10 bases between the two ends. Per the germline V gene, CDR1 is SGHRS and CDR2 is YFSETQ. The CDR3 runs to 13 residues. The CDR3 nucleotides read TGCGCCAGCAGAAGAGGGTCAACAGATACGCAGTATTTT. Translating it yields CASRRGSTDTQYF.